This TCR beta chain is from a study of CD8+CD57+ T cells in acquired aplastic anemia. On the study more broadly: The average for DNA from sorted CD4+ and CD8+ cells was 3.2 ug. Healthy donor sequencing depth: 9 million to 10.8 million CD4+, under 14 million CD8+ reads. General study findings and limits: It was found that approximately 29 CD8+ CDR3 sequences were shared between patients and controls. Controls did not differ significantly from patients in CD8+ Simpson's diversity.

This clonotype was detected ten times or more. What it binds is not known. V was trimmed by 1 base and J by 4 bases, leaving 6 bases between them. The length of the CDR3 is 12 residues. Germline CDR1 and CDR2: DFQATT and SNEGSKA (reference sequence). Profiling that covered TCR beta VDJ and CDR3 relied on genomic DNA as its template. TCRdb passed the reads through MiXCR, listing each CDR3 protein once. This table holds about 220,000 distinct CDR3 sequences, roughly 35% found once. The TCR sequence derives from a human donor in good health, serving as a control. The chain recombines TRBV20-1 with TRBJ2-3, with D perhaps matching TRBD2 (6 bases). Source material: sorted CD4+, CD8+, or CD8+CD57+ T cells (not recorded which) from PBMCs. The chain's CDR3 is CSARVAADTQYF. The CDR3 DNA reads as TGCAGTGCTAGAGTAGCGGCAGATACGCAGTATTTT.